This TCR beta chain is drawn from a study of technical replicates of blood from a few donors. Method: immunoSEQ multiplex PCR; TCRdb's copy keeps in-frame clones and lacks some. Among tens of thousands of clones, over 75% were seen once, and the ten largest hold about 4%. The V end was cut by 0 bases, the J end by 7 bases, with 10 bases between. The CDR3 covers 14 residues. From germline, CDR1 is SGHDN and CDR2 FVKESK. Sequencing was carried out using PBMCs. The receptor's source is a human donor in good health. Some clones in this sample may be carry-over from other donors' samples. This chain uses TRBV14 with TRBJ2-1, with a weak D call TRBD2 (5 bases). The CDR3 loop is CASSQDRTWNEQFF. CDR3 sequence (DNA): TGTGCCAGCAGCCAAGATAGGACTTGGAATGAGCAGTTCTTC.